This T cell receptor beta chain originates from a study of T cell changes during pregnancy in multiple sclerosis. Trimming pared 3 bases from V and 3 bases from J, leaving 18 bases between. The CDR3 runs 18 residues. Germline assignment: CDR1 LGHNA and CDR2 YNFKEQ. This table comes from immunoSEQ multiplex PCR, and its TCRdb copy is limited to in-frame clones, with some not included. The sample holds tens of thousands of clones, roughly nine tenths seen once. V gene TRBV4-2 combines with J gene TRBJ1-6; unclear D gene. The receptor's source is a female donor with multiple sclerosis, enrolled in a pregnancy study. Sequenced material: peripheral blood, taken before pregnancy. CDR3 in DNA: TGTGCCAGCAGCCAGGCTAAGGAGGAGAGCTTCTATAATTCACCCCTCCACTTT. Its translation is CASSQAKEESFYNSPLHF.